This T cell receptor (beta chain) emerged from a study of Ad26.COV2.S vaccination and SARS-CoV-2 variants. Study context: Donor participated within the Ad26.COV2.S arm of the COV1001 trial. Study-wide points: Substantial post-vaccination breadth of spike-specific CD8+ and CD4+ T cell responses was reported. Non-spike TCR breadth did not differ much between vaccine and placebo recipients.

CDR3 length equals 13 residues. The V gene's germline CDR1 is SGHVS and CDR2 FNYEAQ. Between the trimmed V and J ends, which lost 2 bases and 4 bases, there was a span of 8 bases. For this clone: Its antigen is unidentified.

Assay used: immunoSEQ multiplex PCR; TCRdb lists only in-frame clones, some missing. The top ten clones hold 3% to 4% of a sample with about 280,000 clones, about 90% of them seen once. Described treatment: over 15 received Ad26.COV2.S at low or high dose, single or two shots; 5 received placebo; per-sample allocation not given. Sampling took place 63 days after the first vaccine or placebo injection. It was an adult aged 18-55 years in Boston who was the donor. The specimen comprised peripheral blood, sampled in a trial of Ad26.COV2.S vaccine versus placebo. This receptor was identified in a person aged 18-60 years who received the Ad26.COV2.S COVID-19 vaccine or a placebo. The rearrangement uses TRBV7-6 and TRBJ2-5; D unresolved. The CDR3 protein is CASSLNPGETQYF. DNA for the CDR3: TGTGCCAGCAGCTTAAACCCTGGAGAGACCCAGTACTTC.